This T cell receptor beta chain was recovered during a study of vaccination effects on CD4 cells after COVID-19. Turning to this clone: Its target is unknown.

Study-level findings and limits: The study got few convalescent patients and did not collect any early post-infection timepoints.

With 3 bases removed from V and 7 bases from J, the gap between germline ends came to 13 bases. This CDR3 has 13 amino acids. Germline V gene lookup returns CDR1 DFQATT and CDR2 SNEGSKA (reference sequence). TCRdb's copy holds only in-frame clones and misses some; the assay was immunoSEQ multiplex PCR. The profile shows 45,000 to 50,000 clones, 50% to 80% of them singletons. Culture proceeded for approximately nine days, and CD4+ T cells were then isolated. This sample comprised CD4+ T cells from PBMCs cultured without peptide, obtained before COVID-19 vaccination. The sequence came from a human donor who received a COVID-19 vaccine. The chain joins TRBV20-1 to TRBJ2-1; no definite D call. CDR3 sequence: CSASGGNRNEQFF. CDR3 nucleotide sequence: TGCAGTGCTAGTGGTGGGAATAGGAATGAGCAGTTCTTC.